This T cell receptor (beta chain) emerged from a study of blood T cell repertoires in COVID-19. About the study: Samples of COVID-19 (acute and convalescent) were obtained from the United States, Italy and Spain. From T cells, B-cell-depleted T cells, or PBMCs came the material, which was cDNA or gDNA.

Methods used by the authors: Nucleated cell counts were estimated from reference gene primer amplification. Only in-frame clones appear in the TCRdb table, and some are missing; sequencing was by immunoSEQ multiplex PCR. V and J calls and clone size follow that table, whereas D and trimming were derived from the DNA. The repertoire holds about 100,000 clones, with less than 90% as singletons. Sequenced input: peripheral blood. The clonotype originates from a man aged 30-40 years in a cohort sampled during active COVID-19.

In DNA, the CDR3 is TGTGCCAGCAGCCCGGGACAGAAAGGCTACACCTTC. Its translation is CASSPGQKGYTF. The chain combines TRBV12-3 or TRBV12-4 with TRBJ1-2, with 7 nucleotides matching TRBD1. V lost 6 bases and J lost 8; bases outside the gene matches: 6. There are 12 residues in the CDR3.